This entry features one T cell receptor (beta chain) sequence. Its antigen is unidentified. Every diagnosis used clinical symptoms, serum thyroxine and TRAb, thyroid ultrasound and orbital computed tomography. The PBMCs had their origin in roughly 10 ml of fresh peripheral blood. Using RNA transcripts as the source, TCR beta CDR3 regions were amplified. In the first-round RT-PCR of the TCR CDR3, the HTBI primer set was used. TCRdb reanalysed the multiplex PCR reads using MiXCR and keeps one entry per CDR3 protein. Found here are around 350,000 distinct CDR3 sequences, approximately 19% of them singletons; the top ten hold about 3.7%. The data derive from a study of T cells in Graves' hyperthyroidism and ophthalmopathy. The CDR3 runs 14 residues. The germline V gene has CDR1 MNHNS and CDR2 SASEGT. With 2 bases removed from V and 5 bases from J, the gap between germline ends came to 12 bases. Findings and caveats of the study: The model predicted ophthalmopathy a median approximately seven months before onset.

The receptor was derived from a woman under 30 with Graves' hyperthyroidism. Sequencing input: blood. J is TRBJ1-2 and V is TRBV6-1; D not resolved. CDR3 sequence: CASSEWTAPYGYTF. Written as DNA, the CDR3 is TGTGCCAGCAGTGAATGGACGGCCCCGTATGGCTACACCTTC.